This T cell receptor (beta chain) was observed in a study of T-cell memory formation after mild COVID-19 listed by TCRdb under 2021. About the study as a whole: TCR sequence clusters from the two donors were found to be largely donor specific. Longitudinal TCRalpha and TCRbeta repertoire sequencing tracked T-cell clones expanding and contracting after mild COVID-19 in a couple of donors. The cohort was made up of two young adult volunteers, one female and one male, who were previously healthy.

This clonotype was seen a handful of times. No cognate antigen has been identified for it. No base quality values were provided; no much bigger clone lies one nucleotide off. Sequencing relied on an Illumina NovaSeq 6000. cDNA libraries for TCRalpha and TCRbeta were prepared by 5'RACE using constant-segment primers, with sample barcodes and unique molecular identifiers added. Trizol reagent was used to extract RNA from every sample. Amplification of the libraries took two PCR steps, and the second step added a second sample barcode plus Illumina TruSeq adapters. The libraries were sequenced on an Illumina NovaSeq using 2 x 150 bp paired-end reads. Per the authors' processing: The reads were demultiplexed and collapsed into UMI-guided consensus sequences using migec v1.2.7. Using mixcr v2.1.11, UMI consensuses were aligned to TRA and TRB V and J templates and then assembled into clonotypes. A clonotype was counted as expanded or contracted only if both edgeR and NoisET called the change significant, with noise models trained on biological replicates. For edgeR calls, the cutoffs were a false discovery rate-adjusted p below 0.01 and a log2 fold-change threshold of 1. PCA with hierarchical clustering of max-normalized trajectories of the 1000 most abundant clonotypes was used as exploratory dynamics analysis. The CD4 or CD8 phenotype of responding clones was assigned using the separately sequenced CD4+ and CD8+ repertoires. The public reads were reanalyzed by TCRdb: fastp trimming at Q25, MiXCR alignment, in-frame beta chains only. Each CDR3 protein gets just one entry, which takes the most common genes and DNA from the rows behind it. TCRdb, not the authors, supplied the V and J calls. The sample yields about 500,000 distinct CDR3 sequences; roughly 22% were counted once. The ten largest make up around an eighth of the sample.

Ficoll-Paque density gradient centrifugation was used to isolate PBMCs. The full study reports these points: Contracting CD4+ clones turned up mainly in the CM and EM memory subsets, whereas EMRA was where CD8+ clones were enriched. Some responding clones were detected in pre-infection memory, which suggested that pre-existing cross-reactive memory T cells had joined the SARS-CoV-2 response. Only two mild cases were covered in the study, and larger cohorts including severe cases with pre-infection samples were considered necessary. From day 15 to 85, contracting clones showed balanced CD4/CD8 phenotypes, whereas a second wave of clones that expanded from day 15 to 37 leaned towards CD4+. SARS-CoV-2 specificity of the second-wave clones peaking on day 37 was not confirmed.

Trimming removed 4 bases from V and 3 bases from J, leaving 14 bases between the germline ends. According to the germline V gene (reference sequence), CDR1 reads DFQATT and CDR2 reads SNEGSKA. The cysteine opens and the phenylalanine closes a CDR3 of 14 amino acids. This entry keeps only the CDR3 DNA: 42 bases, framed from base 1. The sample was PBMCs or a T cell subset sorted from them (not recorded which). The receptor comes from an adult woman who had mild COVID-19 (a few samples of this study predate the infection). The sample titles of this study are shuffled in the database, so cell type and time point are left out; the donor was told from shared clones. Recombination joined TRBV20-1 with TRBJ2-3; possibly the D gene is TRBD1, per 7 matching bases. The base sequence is TGCAGTGCTATCAGGGGGGTCTGGACAGATACGCAGTATTTT. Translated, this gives CSAIRGVWTDTQYF.